This TCR beta chain was retrieved from a study of OX40 agonist ivuxolimab in advanced cancers. Generated by immunoSEQ multiplex PCR, the TCRdb table keeps only in-frame clones and is missing some. The table records 35,000 to 50,000 clones, over 75% of them present only once. Trimming cost V 2 bases and J 4 bases; bases outside gene matches: 8. CDR3 length: 15 amino acids. CDR1 MGHRA and CDR2 YSYEKL come from the germline V gene. The sequence was obtained from an adult with an advanced solid tumor such as melanoma, head and neck, liver or kidney cancer. The chain is built from TRBV4-1 and TRBJ2-7; 7 nucleotides match TRBD1. This specimen consisted of CD4+ or CD8+ T cells sorted from blood, obtained in a trial of the OX40 agonist ivuxolimab. CDR3 nucleotide sequence: TGCGCCAGCAGCCAAACCCTCAGGGGGAGTTACGAGCAGTACTTC. Residues: CASSQTLRGSYEQYF.